These 21 T cell receptor beta chains were sequenced from one sample in a study of blood T cell repertoires in COVID-19. The assay was immunoSEQ multiplex PCR, and TCRdb's table has in-frame clones only and misses some. Of 160,000 or so clones listed, roughly 87% are singletons. Sequenced input: peripheral blood. Receptor source: a woman aged 50 to 60 with acute or convalescent COVID-19.

This chain joins TRBV19 and TRBJ1-5; 9 bases line up with TRBD1. This CDR3 comprises 16 residues. J lost 3 bases, V lost 0 bases, and 3 bases had no gene match. The V gene's germline CDR1 is LNHDA and CDR2 SQIVND (reference sequence). CDR3 in DNA: TGTGCCAGTAGTATAGAACAGGGGGCACTCAATCAGCCCCAGCATTTT. Protein: CASSIEQGALNQPQHF.

The rearrangement links TRBV5-1 to TRBJ2-2; D possibly corresponds to TRBD1 (5 bases). V was shortened by 0 bases and J by 2 bases, with 8 bases between the two germline ends. Germline V gives CDR1 SGHRS, CDR2 YFSETQ. The length of the CDR3 is 15 residues. The CDR3 region has the DNA TGCGCCAGCAGCTTGGGACAGTCTAACACCGGGGAGCTGTTTTTT. Translation: CASSLGQSNTGELFF.

The chain has TRBV9 and TRBJ2-3; tentatively, D is TRBD2 (7 bases). V shed 4 bases and J shed 2 bases, with 14 bases lying between them. The CDR3 loop spans 15 amino acids. CDR1 SGDLS and CDR2 YYNGEE come from the germline V gene. The CDR3 nucleotides are TGTGCCAGCAGCTCCGGGGGGCGGACCACAGATACGCAGTATTTT. Amino acids: CASSSGGRTTDTQYF. Using reference TRBV9 and TRBJ2-3 for the parts outside the CDR3, the full variable domain is DSGVTQTPKHLITATGQRVTLRCSPRSGDLSVYWYQQSLDQGLQFLIQYYNGEERAKGNILERFSAQQFPDLHSELNLSSLELGDSALYFCASSSGGRTTDTQYFGPGTRLTVL.

The chain recombines TRBV7-9 with TRBJ1-2; D gene uncertain. The ends were cut back, 3 bases at V and 1 base at J, with 9 bases in the middle. The V gene's germline CDR1 is SEHNR and CDR2 FQNEAQ (reference sequence). The CDR3 contains 14 residues. CDR3 in DNA: TGTGCCAGCAGCTTTGGGGAGGGTAACTATGGCTACACCTTC. Protein: CASSFGEGNYGYTF.

J is TRBJ2-7 and V is TRBV28; 8 bases are a match to TRBD1. CDR1 and CDR2 from the germline V gene are MDHEN and SYDVKM. The CDR3 extends over 13 amino acids. V lost 6 bases, J lost 3 bases, and 4 bases stayed unmatched. The CDR3 reads CASRPGQGYEQYF. Here the CDR3 DNA reads TGTGCCAGCAGGCCCGGACAGGGCTACGAGCAGTACTTC.

V gene TRBV19 combines with J gene TRBJ1-4; TRBD1 agrees at 9 bases. The ends lost 1 base at V and 8 bases at J; junction bases unmatched: 5. This CDR3 is 15 amino acids long. The germline gives CDR1 LNHDA, CDR2 SQIVND (reference sequence). CDR3 sequence reads: CASSIAGTGNEKLFF. CDR3 sequence (DNA): TGTGCCAGTAGTATAGCCGGGACAGGGAACGAAAAACTGTTTTTT.

A single count supports this clone. The chain joins TRBV18 to TRBJ2-1; 8 bases map to TRBD2. After removal of 3 bases from V and 3 bases from J, the junction contained 4 bases not matched to a gene. CDR1 KGHSH and CDR2 LQKENI come from the germline V gene. The CDR3 runs to 15 residues. The CDR3 region has the DNA TGTGCCAGCTCACCGGAGCGGGGGAACTACAATGAGCAGTTCTTC. Translating gives CASSPERGNYNEQFF.

This clone was found a few times. The chain employs TRBV6-5 and TRBJ2-5, with 7 positions matching TRBD1. The CDR3 is made up of 14 amino acids. The germline gives CDR1 MNHEY, CDR2 SVGAGI. V was clipped by 6 bases and J by 2 bases; unmatched bases: 6. The CDR3 DNA reads as TGTGCCAGCAGGGACGGGGACAGACAAGAGACCCAGTACTTC. As protein: CASRDGDRQETQYF.

The V and J genes are TRBV27 and TRBJ1-2; 7 positions agree with TRBD1. This CDR3 region has 13 residues. Germline values: CDR1 MNHEY, CDR2 SMNVEV (reference sequence). V gave up 3 bases and J gave up 4 bases; unmatched junction bases: 2. DNA of the CDR3: TGTGCCAGCAGTTTCCAGGGGGGCTATGGCTACACCTTC. Encoded protein: CASSFQGGYGYTF.

The V call is TRBV15, the J call TRBJ2-1; 9 bases align to TRBD2. Germline CDR1 LNHNV, CDR2 YYDKDF (reference sequence). The V gene end was trimmed by 2 bases and the J gene end by 8 bases; junction bases not matched to a gene: 10. The CDR3 extends over 16 amino acids. CDR3 region: CATSRPQAGGPHEQFF. As DNA, the CDR3 is TGTGCCACCAGCAGACCCCAGGCGGGAGGGCCGCATGAGCAGTTCTTC.

The chain has TRBV4-3 and TRBJ1-1; D gene ambiguous. CDR1 LGHNA and CDR2 YSLEER come from the germline V gene. The CDR3 sequence is 13 residues long. Trimming pared 1 base from V and 7 bases from J, leaving 10 bases between. The CDR3 region has the DNA TGCGCCAGCAGCCAAGGAGGGTGGGGTGAAGCTTTCTTT. This sequence encodes CASSQGGWGEAFF.

The chain joins TRBV5-1 to TRBJ2-3; 8 nucleotides align to TRBD1. This CDR3 comprises 13 residues. Germline V gene data show CDR1 as SGHRS and CDR2 as YFSETQ. Trimming cost V 7 bases and J 2 bases; bases outside gene matches: 3. CDR3 sequence: CASGDRTTDTQYF. CDR3 sequence (DNA): TGCGCCAGCGGGGACAGGACCACAGATACGCAGTATTTT.

V usage is TRBV20-1 and J usage is TRBJ2-7, with no clear D. Germline lookup yields CDR1 DFQATT and CDR2 SNEGSKA (reference sequence). The CDR3 spans 11 residues. V lost 3 bases and J 7 bases, leaving 10 bases between the germline ends. CDR3 bases: TGCAGTGCTAGCCCACCGAGAGAGCAGTACTTC. Protein sequence: CSASPPREQYF.

V usage is TRBV6-5 and J usage is TRBJ1-1, with a tentative D call TRBD1 (6 bases). The length of the CDR3 is 14 residues. Per germline, CDR1 MNHEY and CDR2 SVGAGI. Trimming took 5 bases from V and 5 from J, leaving 15 bases between them. In DNA, the CDR3 is TGTGCCAGCAGTACCTTCATTCAGGGGACTGAAGCTTTCTTT. Protein sequence: CASSTFIQGTEAFF.

The chain couples TRBV6-1 to TRBJ1-5; 11 nucleotides agree with TRBD1. V was pared by 2 bases and J by 9 bases, with 9 bases of the junction left unmatched. This CDR3 region has 16 residues. Germline V gives CDR1 MNHNS, CDR2 SASEGT. Here the CDR3 reads CASSEYTGTGGRPQHF. The CDR3 DNA follows: TGTGCCAGCAGTGAATATACCGGGACAGGGGGAAGGCCCCAGCATTTT.

The chain links TRBV2 to TRBJ1-5; D uncertain. CDR1 and CDR2 from the germline V gene are SNHLY and FYNNEI. The CDR3 has 14 residues. V lost 9 bases and J lost 5, with 17 bases in between. This CDR3 reads CASQAQVEHQPQHF. For the CDR3, the DNA is TGTGCCAGTCAAGCTCAGGTAGAGCATCAGCCCCAGCATTTT.

The chain employs TRBV5-6 and TRBJ1-2; unclear D gene. Germline V gene lookup returns CDR1 SGHDT and CDR2 YYEEEE. This CDR3 comprises 15 residues. Trimming pared 3 bases from V and 3 bases from J, leaving 15 bases between. The CDR3 DNA reads TGTGCCAGCAGCTACGGGTCCGTATCGTACTATGGCTACACCTTC. Its protein is CASSYGSVSYYGYTF. Using reference TRBV5-6 and TRBJ1-2 for the parts outside the CDR3, the full variable domain is DAGVTQSPTHLIKTRGQQVTLRCSPKSGHDTVSWYQQALGQGPQFIFQYYEEEERQRGNFPDRFSGHQFPNYSSELNVNALLLGDSALYLCASSYGSVSYYGYTFGSGTRLTVV.

The chain links TRBV7-9 to TRBJ2-5, with a weak D call TRBD2 (5 bases). This CDR3 has 12 amino acids. CDR1 SEHNR and CDR2 FQNEAQ come from the germline V gene (reference sequence). V lost 4 bases to trimming and J lost 5 bases, with 8 bases between them. The CDR3 DNA sequence: TGTGCCAGCAGCTCTTTAGCGGAGACCCAGTACTTC. This translates into CASSSLAETQYF.

This clone was observed a few times. The V gene is TRBV29-1, the J gene TRBJ1-5; D is unclear. Germline V gene sequence: CDR1 SQVTM, CDR2 ANQGSEA. The V end was cut by 5 bases, the J end by 1 base, with 9 bases between. CDR3 length: 13 residues. As DNA, the CDR3 is TGCAGCGTTCTTCTAACGAGCAATCAGCCCCAGCATTTT. Its translation: CSVLLTSNQPQHF.

The chain couples TRBV18 to TRBJ1-2; TRBD1 aligns across 10 bases. Germline CDR1 is KGHSH and CDR2 is LQKENI. The CDR3 contains 14 residues. Germline trimming cut 4 bases from V and 7 bases from J; bases unmatched to any gene: 6. The CDR3 protein is CASSRGQGESGYTF. CDR3 bases: TGTGCCAGCTCACGCGGACAGGGGGAAAGTGGCTACACCTTC.

V and J are TRBV4-3 and TRBJ2-3, with TRBD2 matching 7 bases. CDR1 LGHNA and CDR2 YSLEER come from the germline V gene. The V and J ends lost 4 bases and 0 bases, in that order; junction bases with no gene match: 7. The CDR3 length is 16 residues. The CDR3 sequence: CASSLNRGGSTDTQYF. The CDR3 region has the DNA TGCGCCAGCAGCCTTAATCGCGGGGGAAGCACAGATACGCAGTATTTT.